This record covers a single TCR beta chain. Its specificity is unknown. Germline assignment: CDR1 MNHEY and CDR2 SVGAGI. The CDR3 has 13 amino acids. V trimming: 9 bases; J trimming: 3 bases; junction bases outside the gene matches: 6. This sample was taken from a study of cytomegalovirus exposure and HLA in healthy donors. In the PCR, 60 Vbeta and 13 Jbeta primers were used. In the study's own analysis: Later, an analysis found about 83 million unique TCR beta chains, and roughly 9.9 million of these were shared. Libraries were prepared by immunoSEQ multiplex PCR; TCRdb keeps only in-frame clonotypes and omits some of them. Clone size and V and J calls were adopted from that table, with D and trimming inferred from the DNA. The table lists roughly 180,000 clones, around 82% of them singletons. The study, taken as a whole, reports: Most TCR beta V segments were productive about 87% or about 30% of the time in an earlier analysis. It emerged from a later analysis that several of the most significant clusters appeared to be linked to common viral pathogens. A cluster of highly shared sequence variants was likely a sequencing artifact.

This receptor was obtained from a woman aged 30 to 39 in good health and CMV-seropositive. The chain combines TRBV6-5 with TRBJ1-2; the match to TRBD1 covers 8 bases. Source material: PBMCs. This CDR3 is CASTGGGDYGYTF. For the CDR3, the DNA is TGTGCCAGTACAGGGGGAGGTGACTATGGCTACACCTTC.